This T cell receptor (beta chain) was identified in a study of CD8+ T cells in alopecia areata. V was clipped by 0 bases and J by 4 bases, with 7 bases between them. There are 13 residues in the CDR3. Germline V CDR1 and CDR2: SGHRS, YFSETQ. About this clone: The same CDR3 can be traced to other DNA sequences in this sample.

RNA extraction and reverse transcription yielded cDNA as sequencing template. The protocol was immunoSEQ multiplex PCR, while the TCRdb copy is restricted to in-frame clones and leaves out a portion. In the table there are 100,000 to 150,000 clones, about 57% of which are singletons. The J gene is TRBJ2-5, the V gene TRBV5-1; D unclear. This clonotype was obtained from a human donor with alopecia areata. The starting material was CD4+ T cells sorted from blood, obtained at week 0. The CDR3 DNA sequence: TGCGCCAGCAGCTTGGGCAGCAGAGAGACCCAGTACTTC. It specifies CASSLGSRETQYF. Using reference TRBV5-1 and TRBJ2-5 for the parts outside the CDR3, the full variable domain is KAGVTQTPRYLIKTRGQQVTLSCSPISGHRSVSWYQQTPGQGLQFLFEYFSETQRNKGNFPGRFSGRQFSNSRSEMNVSTLELGDSALYLCASSLGSRETQYFGPGTRLLVL.